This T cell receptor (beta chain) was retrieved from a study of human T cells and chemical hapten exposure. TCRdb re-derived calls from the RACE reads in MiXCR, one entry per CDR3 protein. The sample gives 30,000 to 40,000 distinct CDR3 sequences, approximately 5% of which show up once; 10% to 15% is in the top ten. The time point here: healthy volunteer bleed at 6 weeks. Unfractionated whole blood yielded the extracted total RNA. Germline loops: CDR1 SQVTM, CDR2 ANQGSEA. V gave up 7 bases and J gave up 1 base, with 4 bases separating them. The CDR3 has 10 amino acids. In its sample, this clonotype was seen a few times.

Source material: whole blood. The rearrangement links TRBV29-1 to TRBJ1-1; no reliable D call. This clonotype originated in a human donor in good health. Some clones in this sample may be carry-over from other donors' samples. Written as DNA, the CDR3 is TGCAGCGCACGGAACACTGAAGCTTTCTTT. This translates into CSARNTEAFF.